These 27 T cell receptor beta chains originate from one sample sequenced in a study of blood T cell repertoires in COVID-19. Here immunoSEQ multiplex PCR was the method, and the copy in TCRdb shows in-frame clones only, minus some. The data contain about 78,000 clones, about 92% of them seen just once; the ten biggest clones take up approximately 0.98%. The specimen was peripheral blood. These receptors were obtained from a woman between 50 and 59 years old in a cohort sampled during active COVID-19.

The V and J genes are TRBV14 and TRBJ1-3; D unclear. The V end lost 1 base, the J end lost 3 bases, and 4 bases lay between the germline ends. The CDR3 is made up of 13 amino acids. Germline V gene data show CDR1 as SGHDN and CDR2 as FVKESK. CDR3 in DNA: TGTGCCAGCAGCCAAGCCGGTGGAAACACCATATATTTT. Residues: CASSQAGGNTIYF.

The chain carries TRBV28 and TRBJ2-7, with D hard to call. V was pared by 6 bases and J by 2 bases, with 8 bases between. Germline lookup yields CDR1 MDHEN and CDR2 SYDVKM. The CDR3 has 12 amino acids. The CDR3 loop reads CASSPPAYEQYF. The CDR3 DNA follows: TGTGCCAGCAGCCCTCCAGCCTACGAGCAGTACTTC.

This chain links TRBV4-2 with TRBJ2-1; TRBD2 aligns across 8 bases. The CDR3 is 17 residues long. The ends lost 3 bases at V and 7 bases at J; junction bases unmatched: 14. Germline loops: CDR1 LGHNA, CDR2 YNFKEQ. DNA for the CDR3: TGTGCCAGCAGCCAGGGTCCCCGGGAGGGCCTAGGGAATGAGCAGTTCTTC. This sequence encodes CASSQGPREGLGNEQFF.

This clone was seen once. The genes are TRBV28 and TRBJ1-3; D remains unclear. Germline V gene sequence: CDR1 MDHEN, CDR2 SYDVKM. V shed 5 bases and J shed 0 bases, with 11 bases lying between them. The CDR3 is made up of 15 amino acids. CDR3 nucleotide sequence: TGTGCCAGCAGTGTTCTTCCGTTCTCTGGAAACACCATATATTTT. Its translation: CASSVLPFSGNTIYF.

V and J are TRBV3-1 (or the pseudogene TRBV3-2) and TRBJ1-2; possibly TRBD1 for D (5 bases). CDR1 and CDR2 from the germline V gene are LGHDT and YNNKEL (reference sequence). The CDR3 loop spans 16 amino acids. V lost 2 bases and J lost 8, with 21 bases in between. CDR3: CASSQTRRGGREGYTF. CDR3 bases: TGTGCCAGCAGCCAAACCCGTCGGGGGGGAAGGGAGGGCTACACCTTC.

The V call is TRBV5-1, the J call TRBJ1-3; possible D gene TRBD1, 6 bases. The CDR3 has 14 residues. Deletions cut 0 bases from V and 9 bases from J, with 13 bases between. Germline V gene data show CDR1 as SGHRS and CDR2 as YFSETQ. The CDR3 nucleotides read TGCGCCAGCAGCTTGGGGGCAGGGGATGGCACCATATATTTT. This gives the protein CASSLGAGDGTIYF. The whole variable domain, remainder taken from reference TRBV5-1 and TRBJ1-3, is KAGVTQTPRYLIKTRGQQVTLSCSPISGHRSVSWYQQTPGQGLQFLFEYFSETQRNKGNFPGRFSGRQFSNSRSEMNVSTLELGDSALYLCASSLGAGDGTIYFGEGSWLTVV.

The chain has TRBV27 and TRBJ1-1; D not resolved. Germline V gene data show CDR1 as MNHEY and CDR2 as SMNVEV (reference sequence). CDR3 length: 15 amino acids. Trimming removed 5 bases at V and 6 bases at J, with 19 bases between. The CDR3 DNA sequence: TGTGCCAGCAGTCCACCCCCAGGCCTCGGGGCTGAAGCTTTCTTT. It is translated as CASSPPPGLGAEAFF.

This clone has only a few counts. The CDR3 nucleotides read TGTGCCAGCCCCACCCTCGAGGCCAGATCCCCCCACGACGAGCAGTACTTC. It translates to CASPTLEARSPHDEQYF. This sequence joins TRBV5-8 and TRBJ2-7; D unclear. With 7 bases removed from V and 5 bases from J, the gap between germline ends came to 28 bases. Per the germline V gene, CDR1 is SGHTS and CDR2 is YDEGEE. CDR3 length equals 17 residues.

The DNA of the CDR3 is TGTGCCAGCAGCTTAGATCAATTAACAGGGGGCAATCAGCCCCAGCATTTT. Amino acids: CASSLDQLTGGNQPQHF. V is TRBV7-2 and J is TRBJ1-5; 7 positions match TRBD1. The J segment lost 2 bases and the V segment lost 1 base, leaving 8 bases of the junction unmatched. Germline V gives CDR1 SGHTA, CDR2 FQGNSA. The CDR3 has 17 residues. Drawing the rest from reference TRBV7-2 and TRBJ1-5, the complete variable domain is GAGVSQSPSNKVTEKGKDVELRCDPISGHTALYWYRQSLGQGLEFLIYFQGNSAPDKSGLPSDRFSAERTGGSVSTLTIQRTQQEDSAVYLCASSLDQLTGGNQPQHFGDGTRLSIL.

This clone has more than one count but fewer than ten. The V call is TRBV27, the J call TRBJ1-5; TRBD1 is a possible D gene (5 bases). V lost 3 bases and J lost 0, with 6 bases in between. The CDR3 consists of 14 residues. Germline assignment: CDR1 MNHEY and CDR2 SMNVEV (reference sequence). Here the CDR3 reads CASSLGHSNQPQHF. The CDR3 DNA reads TGTGCCAGCAGTTTGGGGCATAGCAATCAGCCCCAGCATTTT.

The chain couples TRBV28 to TRBJ1-6, with D possibly being TRBD1 (6 bases). Germline V gene sequence: CDR1 MDHEN, CDR2 SYDVKM. This CDR3 is 16 amino acids long. Trimming left V 7 bases short and J 7 bases short, with 20 bases between. Written as DNA, the CDR3 is TGTGCCAGCACCCTTTACAGGGCCCTACCAAATTCACCCCTCCACTTT. Translating gives CASTLYRALPNSPLHF.

This clone was seen a few times. The chain combines TRBV7-9 with TRBJ1-5; D is uncertain. The germline V gene encodes CDR1 SEHNR and CDR2 FQNEAQ (reference sequence). This CDR3 is 14 amino acids long. V lost 1 base, J lost 5 bases, and 9 bases lay in between. CDR3 sequence reads: CASSLDSTHQPQHF. The CDR3 bases are TGTGCCAGCAGCTTAGACAGCACCCATCAGCCCCAGCATTTT. Full variable domain (missing parts from reference TRBV7-9 and TRBJ1-5): DTGVSQNPRHKITKRGQNVTFRCDPISEHNRLYWYRQTLGQGPEFLTYFQNEAQLEKSRLLSDRFSAERPKGSFSTLEIQRTEQGDSAMYLCASSLDSTHQPQHFGDGTRLSIL.

The rearrangement links TRBV29-1 to TRBJ2-4, with 7 bases lining up with TRBD2. The CDR3 is 13 residues long. Germline CDR1 reads SQVTM; CDR2 reads ANQGSEA. Losses at the gene ends were 7 bases for V and 1 base for J; bases not matched to a gene: 4. The CDR3 sequence: CSAISGAKNIQYF. The CDR3 bases are TGCAGCGCCATTAGCGGGGCCAAAAACATTCAGTACTTC.

This chain connects TRBV18 to TRBJ2-2; maybe TRBD1 (6 bases). The CDR3 is 16 residues long. The germline gives CDR1 KGHSH, CDR2 LQKENI. V was shortened by 4 bases and J by 1 base, with 13 bases between the two germline ends. The CDR3 loop is CASSLGAAMNTGELFF. CDR3 bases: TGTGCCAGCTCACTGGGGGCTGCAATGAACACCGGGGAGCTGTTTTTT. Combining the CDR3 with reference TRBV18 and TRBJ2-2 gives the whole variable domain NAGVMQNPRHLVRRRGQEARLRCSPMKGHSHVYWYRQLPEEGLKFMVYLQKENIIDESGMPKERFSAEFPKEGPSILRIQQVVRGDSAAYFCASSLGAAMNTGELFFGEGSRLTVL.

This chain joins TRBV19 and TRBJ1-3; D not certain. Deletions cut 7 bases from V and 0 bases from J, with 7 bases between. CDR3 size: 13 residues. The germline gives CDR1 LNHDA, CDR2 SQIVND (reference sequence). This CDR3 reads CASMKPSGNTIYF. The CDR3 bases are TGTGCCAGTATGAAGCCCTCTGGAAACACCATATATTTT.

The chain employs TRBV6-5 and TRBJ2-7, with 16 bases identical to TRBD2. The CDR3 spans 15 residues. Germline V gene data show CDR1 as MNHEY and CDR2 as SVGAGI. Germline trimming cut 6 bases from V and 6 bases from J; bases unmatched to any gene: 5. The CDR3 here is CASRPGLAGGGEQYF. The DNA of the CDR3 is TGTGCCAGCAGACCGGGACTAGCGGGAGGGGGCGAGCAGTACTTC.

The table lists this clone with a count of one. The chain's CDR3 is CASSYSGTGGNYGYTF. The CDR3 DNA sequence: TGTGCCAGCAGTTACTCGGGGACAGGGGGCAACTATGGCTACACCTTC. The rearrangement links TRBV6-5 to TRBJ1-2; 12 positions agree with TRBD1. V shed 0 bases, J shed 2 bases, and the junction held 1 base outside the gene matches. The germline gives CDR1 MNHEY, CDR2 SVGAGI. The CDR3 sequence is 16 residues long.

The J gene is TRBJ2-7, the V gene TRBV30, with 7 bases lining up with TRBD1. CDR1 GTSNPN and CDR2 SVGIG come from the germline V gene (reference sequence). The trim removed 6 bases at V and 3 bases at J, leaving 5 bases unmatched. The CDR3 has 12 residues. The CDR3 DNA follows: TGTGCCTGCGACAGGGACCTCTACGAGCAGTACTTC. Translated, it gives CACDRDLYEQYF.

V and J are TRBV3-1 (or the pseudogene TRBV3-2) and TRBJ2-5; D perhaps matches TRBD1 (5 bases). This CDR3 is built from 12 residues. Germline V lookup: CDR1 LGHDT, CDR2 YNNKEL (reference sequence). The V and J ends lost 3 bases and 7 bases respectively, with 9 bases between them. The CDR3 spells CASSHREGTQYF. CDR3 in DNA: TGTGCCAGCAGCCACAGGGAAGGGACCCAGTACTTC.

The chain links TRBV10-1 to TRBJ2-3; weak D call: TRBD2 (6 bases). The CDR3 consists of 13 residues. Trimming took off 4 bases at V and 2 bases at J, with 7 bases between the two ends. Per the germline V gene, CDR1 is WNHNN and CDR2 is SYGVQD (reference sequence). The CDR3: CASSAGVTDTQYF. The CDR3 DNA reads TGCGCCAGCAGTGCGGGAGTCACAGATACGCAGTATTTT.

V gene TRBV4-1 combines with J gene TRBJ2-3; D may be TRBD1 (6 bases). Trimming took off 2 bases at V and 4 bases at J, with 10 bases between the two ends. Per germline, CDR1 MGHRA and CDR2 YSYEKL. This CDR3 has 14 residues. The CDR3 spells CASSQSRGADTQYF. CDR3 nucleotides: TGCGCCAGCAGCCAAAGCAGGGGCGCAGATACGCAGTATTTT.

The chain employs TRBV7-3 and TRBJ2-1, with TRBD2 matching over 9 bases. This CDR3 spans 15 amino acids. The germline V gene has CDR1 SGHTA and CDR2 FQGTGA. The V segment lost 0 bases and the J segment 6 bases; nucleotides outside the gene matches: 3. The CDR3 bases are TGTGCCAGCAGCTTAACGGGACTAGCTTCCAATGAGCAGTTCTTC. It yields the protein CASSLTGLASNEQFF.

The chain employs TRBV28 and TRBJ2-7; 10 bases are shared with TRBD2. This CDR3 is 15 amino acids long. The germline V gene has CDR1 MDHEN and CDR2 SYDVKM. Trimming at V came to 4 bases and at J to 3 bases, leaving 6 bases not matched to a gene. The CDR3 DNA reads as TGTGCCAGCAGTTCATTAGCGGGGGGAAACTACGAGCAGTACTTC. Its protein is CASSSLAGGNYEQYF.

V is TRBV28 and J is TRBJ2-3, with D tentatively TRBD2 (5 bases). Germline V gives CDR1 MDHEN, CDR2 SYDVKM. Trimming took 6 bases from V and 2 from J, leaving 21 bases between them. The CDR3 is 17 residues long. The CDR3 spells CASRVSEGYLTTDTQYF. The CDR3 DNA is TGTGCCAGCAGGGTATCTGAGGGATATTTAACCACAGATACGCAGTATTTT.

The rearrangement joins TRBV5-1 to TRBJ1-1; TRBD1 matches at 7 bases. The CDR3 has 13 residues. After removal of 7 bases from V and 2 bases from J, the junction contained 5 bases not matched to a gene. In germline, CDR1 is SGHRS, CDR2 YFSETQ. The CDR3 DNA reads TGCGCCAGCGCGGGACAGACAAACACTGAAGCTTTCTTT. Protein product: CASAGQTNTEAFF.

The chain employs TRBV27 and TRBJ1-6, with D perhaps matching TRBD1 (5 bases). CDR3 length: 15 amino acids. Trimming removed 7 bases from V and 8 bases from J, with 18 bases in between. Germline CDR1 and CDR2: MNHEY and SMNVEV (reference sequence). The CDR3 DNA reads TGTGCCAGCAAATGGGGAACAGGATCTTATTCACCCCTCCACTTT. It encodes CASKWGTGSYSPLHF.

The CDR3 DNA follows: TGTGCCAGCAGCGCCTTAGCGGGCGGCCCTCCCGAGAGAGGTGAGCAGTTCTTC. This codes for CASSALAGGPPERGEQFF. The rearrangement joins TRBV7-9 to TRBJ2-1; 7 nucleotides align to TRBD2. This CDR3 spans 18 amino acids. V was clipped by 5 bases and J by 9 bases; unmatched bases: 22. Germline lookup yields CDR1 SEHNR and CDR2 FQNEAQ (reference sequence).